Following are 27 T cell receptor beta chains from one sample sequenced in a study of blood T cell repertoires in COVID-19. Here immunoSEQ multiplex PCR was the method, and the copy in TCRdb shows in-frame clones only, minus some. In the table there are approximately 180,000 clones, about 91% of which are singletons. The sample was PBMCs or T cells enriched from blood (not recorded which). The receptors come from a woman in her forties with acute COVID-19.

V gene TRBV19 combines with J gene TRBJ2-2, with unresolved D. Germline V gene sequence: CDR1 LNHDA, CDR2 SQIVND (reference sequence). This CDR3 comprises 14 residues. Trimming took off 3 bases at V and 2 bases at J, with 7 bases between the two ends. As DNA, the CDR3 is TGTGCCAGTAGTATCACAGCTAACACCGGGGAGCTGTTTTTT. It yields the protein CASSITANTGELFF.

The chain uses TRBV9 and TRBJ1-3; D may be TRBD1 (6 bases). V shed 0 bases and J shed 0 bases, with 25 bases lying between them. The CDR3 has 21 residues. Germline lookup yields CDR1 SGDLS and CDR2 YYNGEE. CDR3 DNA: TGTGCCAGCAGCGTAGCTTCGGACAGTCCGGGGCGATTTTTCTCTGGAAACACCATATATTTT. Translation: CASSVASDSPGRFFSGNTIYF.

This chain links TRBV19 with TRBJ2-3; D is undetermined. V lost 5 bases, J lost 4 bases, and 10 bases lay in between. The CDR3 has 13 amino acids. Per germline, CDR1 LNHDA and CDR2 SQIVND (reference sequence). The CDR3 DNA sequence: TGTGCCAGTAGTTCTATTTCCGCAGATACGCAGTATTTT. Translated: CASSSISADTQYF.

The chain is built from TRBV11-2 and TRBJ2-3, with 14 nucleotides matching TRBD2. With 4 bases clipped from V and 1 base from J, the junction kept 7 bases outside the gene matches. The CDR3 has 18 amino acids. The germline CDR1 and CDR2 sequences are SGHAT and FQNNGV. The CDR3 protein is CASSYGLAGGLGTDTQYF. The DNA for the CDR3 is TGTGCCAGCAGCTATGGACTAGCGGGGGGTTTGGGCACAGATACGCAGTATTTT.

This clone was counted a single time. This chain uses TRBV16 with TRBJ1-3; D call uncertain. This CDR3 region has 16 residues. The ends were cut back, 1 base at V and 4 bases at J, with 14 bases in the middle. Per the germline V gene, CDR1 is KGHSY and CDR2 is FQNENV. CDR3 nucleotide sequence: TGTGCCAGCAGCCAATACGCCAGCTCGGGGGGAAACACCATATATTTT. This gives the protein CASSQYASSGGNTIYF.

The gene calls are TRBV15 and TRBJ2-7; 7 bases agree with TRBD1. The CDR3 contains 16 residues. Germline-derived CDR1 and CDR2 are LNHNV and YYDKDF (reference sequence). J lost 2 bases, V lost 4 bases, and 11 bases had no gene match. This CDR3 reads CATSNEGVGGPYEQYF. CDR3 DNA sequence: TGTGCCACCAGCAACGAGGGGGTAGGGGGCCCCTACGAGCAGTACTTC.

The chain has TRBV11-2 and TRBJ1-1; 10 bases align to TRBD1. The length of the CDR3 is 15 residues. Per the germline V gene, CDR1 is SGHAT and CDR2 is FQNNGV. Trimming removed 5 bases from V and 3 bases from J; junction bases left unmatched: 6. CDR3 in amino acids: CASSPRTGGHTEAFF. CDR3 coding DNA: TGTGCCAGCAGCCCAAGGACAGGGGGGCACACTGAAGCTTTCTTT.

J is TRBJ2-7 and V is TRBV7-8, with 8 bases lining up with TRBD1. Germline lookup yields CDR1 SGHVS and CDR2 FQNEAQ. The ends lost 2 bases at V and 3 bases at J; junction bases unmatched: 9. This CDR3 has 16 residues. The CDR3, as DNA: TGTGCCAGCAGCTTACAATGGACAGGGACAAACTACGAGCAGTACTTC. As protein: CASSLQWTGTNYEQYF.

The V and J genes are TRBV4-3 and TRBJ1-6, with 7 bases matching TRBD1. The germline gives CDR1 LGHNA, CDR2 YSLEER. The CDR3 totals 16 residues. Trimming cost V 1 base and J 5 bases; bases outside gene matches: 5. The CDR3 spells CASSQGGGTDNSPLHF. In nucleotides, the CDR3 is TGCGCCAGCAGCCAAGGTGGCGGGACAGATAATTCACCCCTCCACTTT.

This chain connects TRBV25-1 to TRBJ2-7, with TRBD1 matching over 11 bases. The CDR3 spans 17 residues. V lost 2 bases and J lost 4; bases outside the gene matches: 10. Germline values: CDR1 MGHDK, CDR2 SYGVNS. CDR3 coding DNA: TGTGCCAGCAGTGAAGGGAACCGGGACAGGGGGAAGTACGAGCAGTACTTC. As protein: CASSEGNRDRGKYEQYF.

CDR3 loop: CASSGGRQGAFDEQFF. The CDR3 DNA reads as TGTGCCAGCTCTGGAGGACGGCAGGGGGCCTTCGATGAGCAGTTCTTC. The V gene is TRBV18, the J gene TRBJ2-1, with TRBD1 matching 8 bases. From germline, CDR1 is KGHSH and CDR2 LQKENI. The length of the CDR3 is 16 residues. The J segment lost 8 bases and the V segment lost 6 bases, leaving 15 bases of the junction unmatched.

J is TRBJ1-2 and V is TRBV4-2; TRBD1 matches 7 bases. CDR1 and CDR2 (germline): LGHNA, YNFKEQ. CDR3 length: 15 residues. The J segment lost 1 base and the V segment lost 1 base, leaving 3 bases of the junction unmatched. The CDR3 DNA follows: TGTGCCAGCAGCCAAGTAGGGGGCGATAACTATGGCTACACCTTC. This codes for CASSQVGGDNYGYTF.

This chain connects TRBV11-2 to TRBJ1-6; weak D call: TRBD1 (6 bases). Per the germline V gene, CDR1 is SGHAT and CDR2 is FQNNGV. Trimming removed 5 bases from V and 9 bases from J, with 17 bases in between. CDR3 length: 15 amino acids. CDR3 sequence (DNA): TGTGCCAGCAGCCTAGGGGGGGGCCACCCTTCACCCCTCCACTTT. Translated, it gives CASSLGGGHPSPLHF.

The chain links TRBV6-6 to TRBJ1-6; D gene uncertain. Trimming took 0 bases from V and 10 from J, leaving 7 bases between them. The CDR3 extends over 13 amino acids. Germline values: CDR1 MNHNY, CDR2 SVGAGI (reference sequence). As DNA, the CDR3 is TGTGCCAGCAGTTACTCGCAGGAATCACCCCTCCACTTT. Its translation: CASSYSQESPLHF.

The chain uses TRBV6-5 and TRBJ2-7; 8 nucleotides line up with TRBD1. V was clipped by 8 bases and J by 3 bases; unmatched bases: 6. Germline CDR1 MNHEY, CDR2 SVGAGI. The CDR3 contains 13 residues. CDR3 sequence reads: CASGRDRFYEQYF. The CDR3 nucleotides read TGTGCCAGCGGCCGGGACAGGTTCTACGAGCAGTACTTC.

V and J are TRBV6-5 and TRBJ2-6; TRBD2 is a possible D gene (5 bases). Per the germline V gene, CDR1 is MNHEY and CDR2 is SVGAGI. Trimming shortened V by 8 bases and J by 3 bases, and 8 bases separated the two germline ends. This CDR3 is 13 amino acids long. The CDR3 bases are TGTGCCAGCCGGGAATATGGGGCCAACGTCCTGACTTTC. Its translation: CASREYGANVLTF.

V gene TRBV15 combines with J gene TRBJ1-2; possible D gene TRBD1, 6 bases. From germline, CDR1 is LNHNV and CDR2 YYDKDF (reference sequence). The length of the CDR3 is 14 residues. Trimming pared 3 bases from V and 1 base from J, leaving 9 bases between. CDR3: CATSRGHFNYGYTF. The CDR3 DNA reads as TGTGCCACCAGCAGGGGACACTTTAACTATGGCTACACCTTC.

V usage is TRBV5-1 and J usage is TRBJ1-6; a weak D match, TRBD1 (5 bases). CDR3 length: 14 amino acids. Germline V gives CDR1 SGHRS, CDR2 YFSETQ. V was trimmed by 0 bases and J by 10 bases, leaving 11 bases between them. As DNA, the CDR3 is TGCGCCAGCAGCTTGGGGGTCAGGGAATCACCCCTCCACTTT. Translating gives CASSLGVRESPLHF.

The genes are TRBV7-9 and TRBJ2-7; 10 bases are a match to TRBD1. The germline V gene encodes CDR1 SEHNR and CDR2 FQNEAQ (reference sequence). The length of the CDR3 is 13 residues. V was pared by 1 base and J by 6 bases, with 0 bases of the junction left unmatched. The CDR3 is CASSLGDRGEQYF. Written as DNA, the CDR3 is TGTGCCAGCAGCTTAGGGGACAGGGGCGAGCAGTACTTC.

CDR3 protein: CASSDRATNEKLFF. The DNA of the CDR3 is TGTGCCAGCAGCGACAGGGCAACTAATGAAAAACTGTTTTTT. The genes are TRBV7-9 and TRBJ1-4, with 7 bases aligning to TRBD1. Germline V CDR1 and CDR2: SEHNR, FQNEAQ (reference sequence). This CDR3 region has 14 residues. The trim removed 5 bases at V and 0 bases at J, leaving 0 bases unmatched.

The chain recombines TRBV7-9 with TRBJ2-6; TRBD1 agrees at 10 bases. The CDR3 spans 17 residues. Germline assignment: CDR1 SEHNR and CDR2 FQNEAQ (reference sequence). The junction had 3 bases not matched to a gene; V was cut back by 4 bases and J by 0 bases. CDR3 sequence (DNA): TGTGCCAGCAGCTCAGGGACAGGGGTCTCTGGGGCCAACGTCCTGACTTTC. It yields the protein CASSSGTGVSGANVLTF.

CDR3 in amino acids: CSASRDRSYGYTF. CDR3 in DNA: TGCAGTGCTAGTAGGGACAGGTCCTATGGCTACACCTTC. The rearrangement joins TRBV20-1 to TRBJ1-2; 8 nucleotides align to TRBD1. This CDR3 is built from 13 residues. V shed 3 bases and J 4 bases; nucleotides not matched to a gene: 4. Germline CDR1 reads DFQATT; CDR2 reads SNEGSKA (reference sequence).

The chain couples TRBV6-5 to TRBJ1-2; no reliable D call. This CDR3 has 13 residues. Germline CDR1 is MNHEY and CDR2 is SVGAGI. With 2 bases removed from V and 2 bases from J, the gap between germline ends came to 6 bases. CDR3 loop: CASSYRRNYGYTF. DNA of the CDR3: TGTGCCAGCAGTTACCGTCGGAACTATGGCTACACCTTC.

The chain employs TRBV5-1 and TRBJ1-2, with D possibly matching TRBD1 (6 bases). The CDR3 length is 13 residues. The V end was cut by 7 bases, the J end by 7 bases, with 17 bases between. Germline CDR1 SGHRS, CDR2 YFSETQ. The CDR3 sequence: CASRVGGWSGYTF. CDR3 in DNA: TGCGCCAGCCGGGTAGGGGGATGGAGTGGCTACACCTTC.

This clone is a singleton in its sample. The chain couples TRBV12-3 or TRBV12-4 to TRBJ1-5; D unclear. Trimming removed 1 base at V and 6 bases at J, with 7 bases between. CDR3 size: 13 residues. CDR3 amino acids: CASSLEEFQPQHF. For the CDR3, the DNA is TGTGCCAGCAGTTTAGAGGAGTTTCAGCCCCAGCATTTT.

This chain links TRBV18 with TRBJ2-5; TRBD2 agrees at 9 bases. CDR1 is KGHSH, CDR2 LQKENI, per germline. J was trimmed by 4 bases and V by 4 bases; bases with no gene match: 4. CDR3 length equals 14 residues. The CDR3 bases are TGTGCCAGCTCACTTGCGGGAGGGCTAGAGACCCAGTACTTC. Translating it yields CASSLAGGLETQYF.

This chain connects TRBV7-9 to TRBJ2-1; TRBD2 is a possible D gene (5 bases). Deletions cut 5 bases from V and 2 bases from J, with 13 bases between. The CDR3 covers 15 residues. Germline lookup yields CDR1 SEHNR and CDR2 FQNEAQ (reference sequence). The CDR3 bases are TGTGCCAGCAGCCTTATAGCGCGCCCCTACAATGAGCAGTTCTTC. Translation: CASSLIARPYNEQFF. Filled out from reference TRBV7-9 and TRBJ2-1, the complete variable domain reads DTGVSQNPRHKITKRGQNVTFRCDPISEHNRLYWYRQTLGQGPEFLTYFQNEAQLEKSRLLSDRFSAERPKGSFSTLEIQRTEQGDSAMYLCASSLIARPYNEQFFGPGTRLTVL.